A single sample is the source of the 8 T cell receptor beta chains below, sequenced in a study of shared clonotypes between healthy human individuals. Sequencing used immunoSEQ multiplex PCR; TCRdb keeps in-frame clones, though not all of them. This table has 2 million to 2.5 million clones, 90% to 97% appearing once. The sequenced sample consisted of naive CD4+ T cells sorted from blood. Subset given: CD45RA+ positively selected. All receptors derive from a man aged 18 to 30 in good health.

This sequence joins TRBV7-8 and TRBJ2-7, with D maybe TRBD2 (7 bases). The germline CDR1 and CDR2 sequences are SGHVS and FQNEAQ. CDR3 size: 16 residues. Trimming took 3 bases from V and 0 from J, leaving 15 bases between them. The CDR3 protein is CASSFSMGGLSYEQYF. CDR3 coding DNA: TGTGCCAGCAGCTTCTCAATGGGGGGGCTCTCCTACGAGCAGTACTTC.

The chain combines TRBV5-6 with TRBJ2-7, with 10 nucleotides matching TRBD2. The V segment lost 4 bases and the J segment 1 base; nucleotides outside the gene matches: 8. CDR1 and CDR2 from the germline V gene are SGHDT and YYEEEE. The CDR3 length is 16 residues. The CDR3 is CASSPWGLAYSYEQYF. Written as DNA, the CDR3 is TGTGCCAGCAGCCCATGGGGACTAGCGTATTCCTACGAGCAGTACTTC.

The chain employs TRBV19 and TRBJ2-7, with D possibly matching TRBD2 (6 bases). The CDR3 totals 16 residues. The ends were cut back, 3 bases at V and 3 bases at J, with 18 bases in the middle. Germline CDR1 and CDR2: LNHDA and SQIVND (reference sequence). Here the CDR3 reads CASSMALALSYYEQYF. The CDR3 DNA reads TGTGCCAGTAGTATGGCACTAGCCCTCTCGTACTACGAGCAGTACTTC.

The chain couples TRBV10-3 to TRBJ2-1; TRBD1 might be the D (7 bases). V was trimmed by 0 bases and J by 5 bases, leaving 14 bases between them. The CDR3 is 16 residues long. The germline V gene encodes CDR1 ENHRY and CDR2 SYGVKD. In DNA form, the CDR3 reads TGTGCCATCAGTGAGTCGAGGAGGGGGCTGGACAATGAGCAGTTCTTC. Encoded protein: CAISESRRGLDNEQFF.

J is TRBJ1-5 and V is TRBV6-5, with 7 bases matching TRBD1. Per germline, CDR1 MNHEY and CDR2 SVGAGI. This CDR3 has 15 residues. V gave up 5 bases and J gave up 1 base; unmatched junction bases: 5. The CDR3 region has the DNA TGTGCCAGCAGTCCGACAGGGAAGAGCAATCAGCCCCAGCATTTT. It is translated as CASSPTGKSNQPQHF.

The chain is built from TRBV7-2 and TRBJ2-1, with 12 bases matching TRBD2. The trim removed 1 base at V and 5 bases at J, leaving 9 bases unmatched. The CDR3 sequence is 18 residues long. Germline loops: CDR1 SGHTA, CDR2 FQGNSA. The CDR3 region has the DNA TGTGCCAGCAGCTTAGTGCGGCAGAGGACTAGCGGGAACAATGAGCAGTTCTTC. Protein sequence: CASSLVRQRTSGNNEQFF. Looking up the rest from reference TRBV7-2 and TRBJ2-1 gives the full variable domain: GAGVSQSPSNKVTEKGKDVELRCDPISGHTALYWYRQSLGQGLEFLIYFQGNSAPDKSGLPSDRFSAERTGGSVSTLTIQRTQQEDSAVYLCASSLVRQRTSGNNEQFFGPGTRLTVL.

V gene TRBV29-1 combines with J gene TRBJ1-1; no clear D. The V end lost 0 bases, the J end lost 1 base, and 9 bases lay between the germline ends. Germline lookup yields CDR1 SQVTM and CDR2 ANQGSEA. This CDR3 region has 14 residues. CDR3 nucleotide sequence: TGCAGCGTTGAAGACACGGGCCCGAACACTGAAGCTTTCTTT. Translation gives CSVEDTGPNTEAFF.

On this clone itself: Distinct nucleotide sequences in the sample also encode this CDR3. The chain joins TRBV4-1 to TRBJ1-2; D not certain. In germline, CDR1 is MGHRA, CDR2 YSYEKL. The length of the CDR3 is 13 residues. The germline V and J ends were trimmed by 1 base and 5 bases, with 8 bases remaining between them. CDR3 nucleotide sequence: TGCGCCAGCAGCCAAGGGGAAGGTTATGGCTACACCTTC. Translation: CASSQGEGYGYTF.